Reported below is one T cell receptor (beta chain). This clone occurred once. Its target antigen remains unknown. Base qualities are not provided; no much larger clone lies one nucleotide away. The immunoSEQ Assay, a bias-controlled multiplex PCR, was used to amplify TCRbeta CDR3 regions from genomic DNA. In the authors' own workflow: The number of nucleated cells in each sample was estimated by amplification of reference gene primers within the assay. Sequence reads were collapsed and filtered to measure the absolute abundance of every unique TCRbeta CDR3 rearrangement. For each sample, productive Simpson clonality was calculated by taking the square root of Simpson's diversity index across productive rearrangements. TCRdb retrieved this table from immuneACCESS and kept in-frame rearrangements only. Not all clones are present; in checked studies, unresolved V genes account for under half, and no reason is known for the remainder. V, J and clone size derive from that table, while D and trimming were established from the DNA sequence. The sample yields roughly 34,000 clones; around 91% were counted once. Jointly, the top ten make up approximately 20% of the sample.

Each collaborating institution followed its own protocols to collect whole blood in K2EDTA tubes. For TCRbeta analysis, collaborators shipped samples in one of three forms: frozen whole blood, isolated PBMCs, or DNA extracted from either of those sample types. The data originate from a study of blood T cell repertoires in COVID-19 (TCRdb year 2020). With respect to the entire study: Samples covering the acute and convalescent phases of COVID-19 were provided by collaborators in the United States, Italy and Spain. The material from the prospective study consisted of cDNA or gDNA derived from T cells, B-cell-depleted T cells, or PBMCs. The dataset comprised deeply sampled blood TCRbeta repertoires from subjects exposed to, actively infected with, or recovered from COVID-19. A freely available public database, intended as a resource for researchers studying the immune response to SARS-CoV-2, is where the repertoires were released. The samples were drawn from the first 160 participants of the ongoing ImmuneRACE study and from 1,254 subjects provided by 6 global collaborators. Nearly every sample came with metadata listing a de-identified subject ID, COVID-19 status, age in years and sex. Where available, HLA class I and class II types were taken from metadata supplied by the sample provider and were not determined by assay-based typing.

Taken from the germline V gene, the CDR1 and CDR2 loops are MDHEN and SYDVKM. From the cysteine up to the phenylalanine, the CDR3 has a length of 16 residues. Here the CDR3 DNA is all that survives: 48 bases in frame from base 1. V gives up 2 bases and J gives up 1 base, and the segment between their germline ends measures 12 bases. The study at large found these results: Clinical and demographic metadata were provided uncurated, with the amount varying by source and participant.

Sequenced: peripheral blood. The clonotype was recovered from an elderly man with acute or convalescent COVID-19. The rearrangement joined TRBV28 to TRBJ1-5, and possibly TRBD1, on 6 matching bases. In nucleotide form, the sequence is TGTGCCAGCAGTTTAGCAACAGGGAAGAGCAATCAGCCCCAGCATTTT. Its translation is CASSLATGKSNQPQHF.